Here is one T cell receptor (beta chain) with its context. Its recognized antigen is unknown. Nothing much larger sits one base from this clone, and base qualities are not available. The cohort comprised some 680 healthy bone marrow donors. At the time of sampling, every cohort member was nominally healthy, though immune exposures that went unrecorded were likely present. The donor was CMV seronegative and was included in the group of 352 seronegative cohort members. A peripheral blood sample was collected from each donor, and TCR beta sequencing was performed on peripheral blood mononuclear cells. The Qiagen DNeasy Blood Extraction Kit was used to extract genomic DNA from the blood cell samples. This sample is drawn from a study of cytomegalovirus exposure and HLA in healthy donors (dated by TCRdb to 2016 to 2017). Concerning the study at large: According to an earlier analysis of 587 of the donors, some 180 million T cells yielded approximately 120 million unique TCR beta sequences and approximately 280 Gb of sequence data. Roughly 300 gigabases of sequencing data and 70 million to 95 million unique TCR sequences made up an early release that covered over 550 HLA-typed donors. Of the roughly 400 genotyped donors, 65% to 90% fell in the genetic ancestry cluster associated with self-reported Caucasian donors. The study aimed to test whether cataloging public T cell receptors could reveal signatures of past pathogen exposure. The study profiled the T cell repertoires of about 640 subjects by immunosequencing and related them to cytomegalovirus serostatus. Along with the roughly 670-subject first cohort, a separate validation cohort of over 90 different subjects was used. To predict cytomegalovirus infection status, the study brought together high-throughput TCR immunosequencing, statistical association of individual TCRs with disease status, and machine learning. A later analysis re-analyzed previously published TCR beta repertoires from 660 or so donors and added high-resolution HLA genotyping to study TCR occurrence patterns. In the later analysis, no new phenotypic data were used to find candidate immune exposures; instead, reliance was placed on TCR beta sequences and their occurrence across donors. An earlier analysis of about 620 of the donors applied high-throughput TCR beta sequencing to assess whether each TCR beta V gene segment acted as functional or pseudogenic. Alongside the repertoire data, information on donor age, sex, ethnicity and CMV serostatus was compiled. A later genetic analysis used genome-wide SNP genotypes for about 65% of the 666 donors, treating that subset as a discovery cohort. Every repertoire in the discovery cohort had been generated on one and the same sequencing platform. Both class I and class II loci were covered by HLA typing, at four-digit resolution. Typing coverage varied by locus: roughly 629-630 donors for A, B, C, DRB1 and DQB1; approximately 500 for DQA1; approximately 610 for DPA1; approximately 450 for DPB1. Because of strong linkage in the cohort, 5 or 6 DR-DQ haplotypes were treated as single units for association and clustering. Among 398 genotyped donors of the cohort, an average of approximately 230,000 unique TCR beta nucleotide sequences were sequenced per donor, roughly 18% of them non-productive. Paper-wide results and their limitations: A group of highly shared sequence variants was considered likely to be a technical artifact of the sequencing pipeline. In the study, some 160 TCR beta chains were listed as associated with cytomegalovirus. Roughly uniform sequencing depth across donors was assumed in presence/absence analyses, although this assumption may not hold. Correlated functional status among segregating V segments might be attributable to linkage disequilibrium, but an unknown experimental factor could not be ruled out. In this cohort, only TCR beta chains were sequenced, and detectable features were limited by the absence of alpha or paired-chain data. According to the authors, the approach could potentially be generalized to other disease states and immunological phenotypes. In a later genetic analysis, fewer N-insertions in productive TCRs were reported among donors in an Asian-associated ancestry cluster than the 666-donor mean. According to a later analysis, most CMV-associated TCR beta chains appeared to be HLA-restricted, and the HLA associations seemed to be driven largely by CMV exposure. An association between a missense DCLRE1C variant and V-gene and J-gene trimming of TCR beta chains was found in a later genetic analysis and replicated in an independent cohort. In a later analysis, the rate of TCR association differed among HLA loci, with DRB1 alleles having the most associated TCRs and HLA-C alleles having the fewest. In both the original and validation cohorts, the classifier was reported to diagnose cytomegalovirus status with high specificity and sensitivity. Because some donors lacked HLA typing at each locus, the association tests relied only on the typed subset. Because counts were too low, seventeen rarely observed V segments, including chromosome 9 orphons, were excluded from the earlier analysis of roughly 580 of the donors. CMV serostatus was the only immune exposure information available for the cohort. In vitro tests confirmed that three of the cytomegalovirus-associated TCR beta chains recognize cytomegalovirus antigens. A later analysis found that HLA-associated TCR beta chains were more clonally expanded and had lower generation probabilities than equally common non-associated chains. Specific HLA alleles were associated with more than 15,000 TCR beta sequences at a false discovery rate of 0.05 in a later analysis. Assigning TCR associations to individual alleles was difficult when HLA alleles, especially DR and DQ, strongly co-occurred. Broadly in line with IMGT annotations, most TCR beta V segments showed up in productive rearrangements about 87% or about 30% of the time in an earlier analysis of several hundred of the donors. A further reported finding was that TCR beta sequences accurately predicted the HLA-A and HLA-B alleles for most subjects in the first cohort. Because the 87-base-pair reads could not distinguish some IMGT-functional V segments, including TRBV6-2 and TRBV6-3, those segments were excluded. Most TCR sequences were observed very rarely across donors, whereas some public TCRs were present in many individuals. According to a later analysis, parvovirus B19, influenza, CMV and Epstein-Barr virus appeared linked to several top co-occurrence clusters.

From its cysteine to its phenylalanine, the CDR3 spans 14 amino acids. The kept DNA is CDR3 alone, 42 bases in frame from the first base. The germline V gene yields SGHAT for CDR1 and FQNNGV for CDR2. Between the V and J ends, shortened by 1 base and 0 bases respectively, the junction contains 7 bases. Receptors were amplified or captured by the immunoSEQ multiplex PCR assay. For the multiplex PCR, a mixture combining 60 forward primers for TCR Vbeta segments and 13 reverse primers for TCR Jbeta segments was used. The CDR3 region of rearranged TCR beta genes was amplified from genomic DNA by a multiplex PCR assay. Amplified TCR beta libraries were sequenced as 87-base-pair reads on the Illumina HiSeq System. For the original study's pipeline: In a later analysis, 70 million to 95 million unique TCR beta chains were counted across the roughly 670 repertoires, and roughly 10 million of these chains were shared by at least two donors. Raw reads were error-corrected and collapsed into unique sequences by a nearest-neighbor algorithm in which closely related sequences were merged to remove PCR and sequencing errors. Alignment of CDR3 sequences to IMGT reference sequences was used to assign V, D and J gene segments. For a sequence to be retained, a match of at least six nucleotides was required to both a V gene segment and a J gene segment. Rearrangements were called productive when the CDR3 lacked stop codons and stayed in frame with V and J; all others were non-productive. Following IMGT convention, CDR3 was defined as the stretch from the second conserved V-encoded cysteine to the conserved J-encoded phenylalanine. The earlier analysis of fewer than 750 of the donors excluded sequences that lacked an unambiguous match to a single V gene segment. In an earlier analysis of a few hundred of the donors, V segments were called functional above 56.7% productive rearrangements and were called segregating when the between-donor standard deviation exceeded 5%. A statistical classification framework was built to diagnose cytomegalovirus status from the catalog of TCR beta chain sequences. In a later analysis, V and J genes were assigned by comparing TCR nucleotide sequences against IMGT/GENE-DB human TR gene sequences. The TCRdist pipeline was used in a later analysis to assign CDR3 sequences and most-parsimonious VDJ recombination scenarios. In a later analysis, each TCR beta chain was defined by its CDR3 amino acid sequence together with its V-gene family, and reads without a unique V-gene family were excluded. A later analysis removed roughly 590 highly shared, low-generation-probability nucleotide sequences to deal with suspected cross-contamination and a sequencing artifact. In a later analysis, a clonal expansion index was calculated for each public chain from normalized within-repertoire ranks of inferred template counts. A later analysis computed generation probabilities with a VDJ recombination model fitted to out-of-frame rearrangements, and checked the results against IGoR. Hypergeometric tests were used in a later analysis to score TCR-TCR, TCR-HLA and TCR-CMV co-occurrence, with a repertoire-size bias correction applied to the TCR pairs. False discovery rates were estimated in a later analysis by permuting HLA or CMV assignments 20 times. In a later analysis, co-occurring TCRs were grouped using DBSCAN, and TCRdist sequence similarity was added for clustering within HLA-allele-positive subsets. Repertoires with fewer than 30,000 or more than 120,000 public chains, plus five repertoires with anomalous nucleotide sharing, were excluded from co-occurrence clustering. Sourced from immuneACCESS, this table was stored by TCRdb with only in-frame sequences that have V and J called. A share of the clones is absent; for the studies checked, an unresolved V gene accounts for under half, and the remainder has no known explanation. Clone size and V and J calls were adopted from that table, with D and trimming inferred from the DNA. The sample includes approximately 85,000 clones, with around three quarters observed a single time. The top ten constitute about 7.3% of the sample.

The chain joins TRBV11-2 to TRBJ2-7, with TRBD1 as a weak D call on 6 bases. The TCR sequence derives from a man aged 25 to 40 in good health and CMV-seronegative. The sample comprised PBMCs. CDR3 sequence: CASSLAGASYEQYF. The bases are TGTGCCAGCAGCTTAGCAGGGGCCTCCTACGAGCAGTACTTC. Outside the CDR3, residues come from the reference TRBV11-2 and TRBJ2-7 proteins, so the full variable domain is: EAGVAQSPRYKIIEKRQSVAFWCNPISGHATLYWYQQILGQGPKLLIQFQNNGVVDDSQLPKDRFSAERLKGVDSTLKIQPAKLEDSAVYLCASSLAGASYEQYFGPGTRLTVT.